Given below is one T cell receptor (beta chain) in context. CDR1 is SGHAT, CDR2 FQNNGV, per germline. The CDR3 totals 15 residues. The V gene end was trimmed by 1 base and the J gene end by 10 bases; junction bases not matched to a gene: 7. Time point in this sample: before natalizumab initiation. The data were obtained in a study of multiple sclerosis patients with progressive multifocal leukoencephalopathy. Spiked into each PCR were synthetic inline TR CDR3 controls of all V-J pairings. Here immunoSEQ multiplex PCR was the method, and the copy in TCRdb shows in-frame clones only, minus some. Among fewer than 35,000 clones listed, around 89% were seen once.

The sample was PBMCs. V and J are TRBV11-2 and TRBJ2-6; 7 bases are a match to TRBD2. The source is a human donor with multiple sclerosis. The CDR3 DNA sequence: TGTGCCAGCAGCTTAGTCGCGTGGGGGGGGAACGTCCTGACTTTC. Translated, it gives CASSLVAWGGNVLTF.